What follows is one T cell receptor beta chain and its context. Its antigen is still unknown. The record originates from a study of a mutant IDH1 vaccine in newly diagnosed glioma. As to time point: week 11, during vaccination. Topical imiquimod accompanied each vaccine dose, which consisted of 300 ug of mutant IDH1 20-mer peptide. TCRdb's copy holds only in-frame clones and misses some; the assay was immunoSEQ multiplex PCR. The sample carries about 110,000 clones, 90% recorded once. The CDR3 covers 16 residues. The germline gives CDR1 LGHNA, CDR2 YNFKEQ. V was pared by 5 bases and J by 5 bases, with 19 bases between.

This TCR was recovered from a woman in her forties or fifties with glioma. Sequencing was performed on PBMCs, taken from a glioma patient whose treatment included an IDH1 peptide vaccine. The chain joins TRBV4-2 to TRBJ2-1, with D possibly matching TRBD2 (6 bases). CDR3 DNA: TGTGCCAGCAGCTACCGGGGGAGATTGATGAACAATGAGCAGTTCTTC. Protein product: CASSYRGRLMNNEQFF.